The 5 T cell receptor beta chains reported below all come from one sample, sequenced in a study of blood T cell repertoires in COVID-19. Assay: immunoSEQ multiplex PCR; the TCRdb copy retains only in-frame clones and omits some. The repertoire holds 100,000 or so clones, with approximately 84% as singletons. What was sequenced was peripheral blood. Receptors originate from a human donor in a cohort sampled during active COVID-19.

CDR3 nucleotide sequence: TGTGCCAGCAGCGTAAGCGGCGTTAGCGGGGGGGCCGCGGCAGATACGCAGTATTTT. Its translation: CASSVSGVSGGAAADTQYF. The J gene is TRBJ2-3, the V gene TRBV9; 11 bases fit TRBD2. The CDR3 is 19 residues long. Germline-derived CDR1 and CDR2 are SGDLS and YYNGEE. The V gene end was trimmed by 1 base and the J gene end by 4 bases; junction bases not matched to a gene: 14. Full variable domain (missing parts from reference TRBV9 and TRBJ2-3): DSGVTQTPKHLITATGQRVTLRCSPRSGDLSVYWYQQSLDQGLQFLIQYYNGEERAKGNILERFSAQQFPDLHSELNLSSLELGDSALYFCASSVSGVSGGAAADTQYFGPGTRLTVL.

V usage is TRBV5-1 and J usage is TRBJ1-1; TRBD1 might be the D (5 bases). Deletions cut 0 bases from V and 5 bases from J, with 8 bases between. CDR3 length: 13 amino acids. CDR1 SGHRS and CDR2 YFSETQ come from the germline V gene. CDR3 nucleotides: TGCGCCAGCAGCTTGGATGGGGGGACTGAAGCTTTCTTT. Its translation is CASSLDGGTEAFF.

In DNA, the CDR3 is TGTGCCAGCAGCCCCAACCCCTACGACGAGCAGTACTTC. Translation: CASSPNPYDEQYF. The chain joins TRBV11-2 to TRBJ2-7; the D is unclear. This CDR3 has 13 amino acids. Trimming took 5 bases from V and 5 from J, leaving 13 bases between them. Per germline, CDR1 SGHAT and CDR2 FQNNGV.

V is TRBV5-1 and J is TRBJ2-7; TRBD1 matches 10 bases. Germline V gene data show CDR1 as SGHRS and CDR2 as YFSETQ. V lost 1 base and J lost 4; bases outside the gene matches: 8. The CDR3 is 16 amino acids. The CDR3: CASSLRGQGSRYEQYF. The CDR3 nucleotides read TGCGCCAGCAGCTTGAGGGGACAGGGGAGTCGGTACGAGCAGTACTTC.

This clone was counted a single time. The V gene is TRBV4-3, the J gene TRBJ2-1; 10 bases fit TRBD2. The CDR3 is made up of 14 amino acids. CDR1 and CDR2 (germline): LGHNA, YSLEER. V was clipped by 3 bases and J by 8 bases; unmatched bases: 4. CDR3 sequence: CASSQRLAGDEQFF. The CDR3 DNA reads as TGCGCCAGCAGCCAGAGGCTAGCGGGGGATGAGCAGTTCTTC.